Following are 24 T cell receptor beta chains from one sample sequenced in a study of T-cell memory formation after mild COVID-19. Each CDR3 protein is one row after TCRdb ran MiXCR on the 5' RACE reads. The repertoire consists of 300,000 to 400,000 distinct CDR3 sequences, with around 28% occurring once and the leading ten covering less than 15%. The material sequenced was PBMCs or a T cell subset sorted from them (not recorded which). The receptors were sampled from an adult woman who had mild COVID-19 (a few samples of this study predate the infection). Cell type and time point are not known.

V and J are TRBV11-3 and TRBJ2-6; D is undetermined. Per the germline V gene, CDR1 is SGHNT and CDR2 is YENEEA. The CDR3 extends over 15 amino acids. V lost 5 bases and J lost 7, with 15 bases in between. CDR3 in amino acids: CASSPNSLLANVLTF. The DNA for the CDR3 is TGTGCCAGCAGCCCCAACAGCCTCCTAGCCAACGTCCTGACTTTC.

The CDR3 region is CASSYSSPSEQFF. The CDR3 nucleotides are TGTGCCAGCAGTTACTCGTCTCCCTCGGAGCAGTTCTTC. This chain uses TRBV6-2 or TRBV6-3 with TRBJ2-1; D uncertain. The V gene's germline CDR1 is MNHEY and CDR2 SVGEGT. CDR3 length: 13 residues. Trimming cost V 0 bases and J 10 bases, with 10 bases left between them.

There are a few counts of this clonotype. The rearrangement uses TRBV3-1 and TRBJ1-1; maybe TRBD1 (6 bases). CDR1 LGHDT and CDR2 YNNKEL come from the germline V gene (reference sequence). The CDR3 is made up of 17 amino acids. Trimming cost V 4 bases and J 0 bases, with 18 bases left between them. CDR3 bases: TGTGCCAGCAGCCTTAAGTCAGGGGTGACAATGAACACTGAAGCTTTCTTT. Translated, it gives CASSLKSGVTMNTEAFF.

The CDR3 coding sequence is TGCAGCGCCTTAGGGCCTCTAGGAGGGGGGTATGGCTACACCTTC. Translated, it gives CSALGPLGGGYGYTF. The J gene is TRBJ1-2, the V gene TRBV29-1; maybe TRBD1 (6 bases). This CDR3 is built from 15 residues. Germline CDR1 and CDR2: SQVTM and ANQGSEA. Trimming shortened V by 7 bases and J by 5 bases, and 23 bases separated the two germline ends. Based on the CDR3 plus reference TRBV29-1 and TRBJ1-2, the full variable domain is SAVISQKPSRDICQRGTSLTIQCQVDSQVTMMFWYRQQPGQSLTLIATANQGSEATYESGFVIDKFPISRPNLTFSTLTVSNMSPEDSSIYLCSALGPLGGGYGYTFGSGTRLTVV.

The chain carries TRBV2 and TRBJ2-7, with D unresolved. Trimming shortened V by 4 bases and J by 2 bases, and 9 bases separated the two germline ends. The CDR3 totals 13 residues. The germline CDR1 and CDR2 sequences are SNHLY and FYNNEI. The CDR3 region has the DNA TGTGCCAGCAGTGCACAGCCCACCTACGAGCAGTACTTC. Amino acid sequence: CASSAQPTYEQYF.

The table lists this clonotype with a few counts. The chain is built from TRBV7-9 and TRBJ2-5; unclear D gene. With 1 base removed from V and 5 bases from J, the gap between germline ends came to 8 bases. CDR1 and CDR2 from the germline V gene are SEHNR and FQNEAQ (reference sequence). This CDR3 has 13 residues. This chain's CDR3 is CASSLDFEETQYF. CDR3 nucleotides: TGTGCCAGCAGCTTAGATTTCGAGGAGACCCAGTACTTC.

CDR3 nucleotide sequence: TGTGCCAGCAGCGCCTTACTAGGACTCTACAATGAGCAGTTCTTC. Protein product: CASSALLGLYNEQFF. The chain uses TRBV9 and TRBJ2-1, with D tentatively TRBD2 (5 bases). The CDR3 spans 15 residues. V was trimmed by 3 bases and J by 3 bases, leaving 13 bases between them. Germline-derived CDR1 and CDR2 are SGDLS and YYNGEE.

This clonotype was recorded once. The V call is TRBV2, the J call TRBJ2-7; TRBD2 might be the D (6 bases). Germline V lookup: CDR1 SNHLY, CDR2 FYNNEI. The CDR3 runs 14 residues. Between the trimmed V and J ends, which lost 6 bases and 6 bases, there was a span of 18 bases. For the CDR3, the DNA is TGTGCCAGCAGGACTAGGGACGGAGTGGGCGAGCAGTACTTC. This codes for CASRTRDGVGEQYF.

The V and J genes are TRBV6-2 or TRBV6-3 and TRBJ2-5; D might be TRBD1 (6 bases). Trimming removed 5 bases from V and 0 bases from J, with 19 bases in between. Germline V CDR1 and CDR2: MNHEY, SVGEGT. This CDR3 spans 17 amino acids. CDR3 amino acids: CASSLGQKRPNQETQYF. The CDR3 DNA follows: TGTGCCAGCAGTCTTGGACAGAAAAGACCAAACCAAGAGACCCAGTACTTC.

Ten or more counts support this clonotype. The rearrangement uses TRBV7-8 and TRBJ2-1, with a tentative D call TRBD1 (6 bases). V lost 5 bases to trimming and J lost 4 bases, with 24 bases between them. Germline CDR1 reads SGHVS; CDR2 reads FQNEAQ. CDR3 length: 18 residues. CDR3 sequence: CASSPEAGTISPYNEQFF. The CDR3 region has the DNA TGTGCCAGCAGCCCCGAAGCCGGGACAATCAGCCCTTACAATGAGCAGTTCTTC.

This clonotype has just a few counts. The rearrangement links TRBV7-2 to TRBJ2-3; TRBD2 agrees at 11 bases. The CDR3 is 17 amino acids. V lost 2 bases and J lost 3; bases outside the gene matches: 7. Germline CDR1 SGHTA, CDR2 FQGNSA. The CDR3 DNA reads TGTGCCAGCAGCTTATTAGCGGGAGGGCCTGGGACAGATACGCAGTATTTT. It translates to CASSLLAGGPGTDTQYF.

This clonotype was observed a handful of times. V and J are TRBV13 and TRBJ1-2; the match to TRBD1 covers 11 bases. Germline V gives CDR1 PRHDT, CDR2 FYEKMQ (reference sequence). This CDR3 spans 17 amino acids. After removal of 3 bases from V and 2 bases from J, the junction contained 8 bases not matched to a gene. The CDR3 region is CASSFLDRGRRNYGYTF. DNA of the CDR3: TGTGCCAGCAGCTTTTTGGACAGGGGGCGCCGGAACTATGGCTACACCTTC.

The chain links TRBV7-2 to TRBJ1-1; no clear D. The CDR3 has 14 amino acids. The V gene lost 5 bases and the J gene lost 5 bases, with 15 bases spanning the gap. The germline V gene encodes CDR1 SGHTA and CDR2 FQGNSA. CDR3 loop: CASSHPSLRTEAFF. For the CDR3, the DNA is TGTGCCAGCAGCCACCCGTCATTGAGGACTGAAGCTTTCTTT.

The CDR3 DNA reads TGTGCCAGCTCACCTCCTTGGTCTAGCGGCCAAGAGACCCAGTACTTC. As protein: CASSPPWSSGQETQYF. The chain combines TRBV18 with TRBJ2-5; 7 nucleotides align to TRBD2. The V segment lost 3 bases and the J segment 1 base; nucleotides outside the gene matches: 8. This CDR3 comprises 16 residues. Germline values: CDR1 KGHSH, CDR2 LQKENI.

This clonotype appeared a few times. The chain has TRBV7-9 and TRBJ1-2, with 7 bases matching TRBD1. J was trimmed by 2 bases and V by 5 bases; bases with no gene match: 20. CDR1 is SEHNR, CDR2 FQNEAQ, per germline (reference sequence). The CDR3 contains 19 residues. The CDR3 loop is CASSPFGDSPHRGNYGYTF. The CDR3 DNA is TGTGCCAGCAGCCCTTTCGGGGACAGTCCCCATAGGGGAAACTATGGCTACACCTTC.

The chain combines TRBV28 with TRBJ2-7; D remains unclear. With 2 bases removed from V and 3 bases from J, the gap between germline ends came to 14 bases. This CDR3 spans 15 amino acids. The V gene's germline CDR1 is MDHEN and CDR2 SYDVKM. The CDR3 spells CASSLDAWVSYEQYF. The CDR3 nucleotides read TGTGCCAGCAGTTTAGATGCGTGGGTCAGCTACGAGCAGTACTTC.

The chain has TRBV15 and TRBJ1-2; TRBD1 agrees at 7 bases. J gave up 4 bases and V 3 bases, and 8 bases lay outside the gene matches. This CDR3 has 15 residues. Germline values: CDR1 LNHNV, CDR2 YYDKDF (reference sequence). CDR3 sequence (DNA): TGTGCCACCAGCAGTAACTCACAGGGGACCTATGGCTACACCTTC. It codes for CATSSNSQGTYGYTF. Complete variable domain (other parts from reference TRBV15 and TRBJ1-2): DAMVIQNPRYQVTQFGKPVTLSCSQTLNHNVMYWYQQKSSQAPKLLFHYYDKDFNNEADTPDNFQSRRPNTSFCFLDIRSPGLGDTAMYLCATSSNSQGTYGYTFGSGTRLTVV.

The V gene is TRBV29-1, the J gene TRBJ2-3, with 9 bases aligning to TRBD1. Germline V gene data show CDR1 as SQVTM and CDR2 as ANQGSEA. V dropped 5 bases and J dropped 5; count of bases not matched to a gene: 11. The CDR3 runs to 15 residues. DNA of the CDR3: TGCAGCGTTCCTCCTCCACAGGGGGCTTTAGATACGCAGTATTTT. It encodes CSVPPPQGALDTQYF.

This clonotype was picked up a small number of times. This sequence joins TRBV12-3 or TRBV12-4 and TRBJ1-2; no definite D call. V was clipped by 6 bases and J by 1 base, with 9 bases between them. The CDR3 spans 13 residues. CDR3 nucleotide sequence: TGTGCCAGCAGCCCAAGTAATAACTATGGCTACACCTTC. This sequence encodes CASSPSNNYGYTF.

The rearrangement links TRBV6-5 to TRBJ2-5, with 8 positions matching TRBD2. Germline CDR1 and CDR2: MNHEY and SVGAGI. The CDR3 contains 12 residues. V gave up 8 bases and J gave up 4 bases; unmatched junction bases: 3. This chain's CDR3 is CASREGPETQYF. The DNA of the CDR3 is TGTGCCAGCCGGGAGGGCCCAGAGACCCAGTACTTC.

The CDR3 DNA is TGTGCCAGCAGTAAACAGGGCCACAATGAGCAGTTCTTC. Amino acid sequence: CASSKQGHNEQFF. This rearrangement joins TRBV7-9 to TRBJ2-1, with a tentative D call TRBD1 (6 bases). This CDR3 spans 13 amino acids. Trimming shortened V by 6 bases and J by 5 bases, and 11 bases separated the two germline ends. Per the germline V gene, CDR1 is SEHNR and CDR2 is FQNEAQ (reference sequence). The full variable domain, completed using reference TRBV7-9 and TRBJ2-1, is DTGVSQNPRHKITKRGQNVTFRCDPISEHNRLYWYRQTLGQGPEFLTYFQNEAQLEKSRLLSDRFSAERPKGSFSTLEIQRTEQGDSAMYLCASSKQGHNEQFFGPGTRLTVL.

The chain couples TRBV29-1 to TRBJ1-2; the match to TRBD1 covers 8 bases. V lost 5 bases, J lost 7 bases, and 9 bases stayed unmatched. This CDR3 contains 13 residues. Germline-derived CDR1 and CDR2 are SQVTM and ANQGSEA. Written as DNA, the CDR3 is TGCAGCGTTCTCGTACAGGGGGGTGCTGGCTACACCTTC. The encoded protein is CSVLVQGGAGYTF.

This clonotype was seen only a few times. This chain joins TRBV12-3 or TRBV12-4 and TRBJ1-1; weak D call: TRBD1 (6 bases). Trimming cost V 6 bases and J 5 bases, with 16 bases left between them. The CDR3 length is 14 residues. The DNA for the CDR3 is TGTGCCAGCAGCGCCCCTCAGGGGTCGACTGAAGCTTTCTTT. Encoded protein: CASSAPQGSTEAFF.

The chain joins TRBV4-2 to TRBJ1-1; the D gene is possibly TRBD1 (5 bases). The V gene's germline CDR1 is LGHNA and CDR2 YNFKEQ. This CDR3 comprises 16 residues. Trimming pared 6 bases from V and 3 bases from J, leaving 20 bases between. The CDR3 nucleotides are TGTGCCAGCAGGGAAGATCCAGGGCGCGTGGACACTGAAGCTTTCTTT. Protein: CASREDPGRVDTEAFF.